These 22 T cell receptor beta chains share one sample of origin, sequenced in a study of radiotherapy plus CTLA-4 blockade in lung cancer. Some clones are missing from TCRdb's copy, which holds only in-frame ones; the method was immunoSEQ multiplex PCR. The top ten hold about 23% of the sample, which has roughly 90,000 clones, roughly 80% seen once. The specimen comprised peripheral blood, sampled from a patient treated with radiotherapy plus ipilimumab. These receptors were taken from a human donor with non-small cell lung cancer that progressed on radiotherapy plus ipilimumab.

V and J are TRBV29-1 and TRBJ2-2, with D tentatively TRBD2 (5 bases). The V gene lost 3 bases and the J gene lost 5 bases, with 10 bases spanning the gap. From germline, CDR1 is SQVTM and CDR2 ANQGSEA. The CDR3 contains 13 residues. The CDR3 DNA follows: TGCAGCGTTGATCGGGGTAGAACCGGGGAGCTGTTTTTT. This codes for CSVDRGRTGELFF.

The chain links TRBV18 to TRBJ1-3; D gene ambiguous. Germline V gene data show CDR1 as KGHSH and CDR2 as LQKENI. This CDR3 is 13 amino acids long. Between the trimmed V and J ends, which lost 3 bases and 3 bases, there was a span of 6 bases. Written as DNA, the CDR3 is TGTGCCAGCTCACCGAACAGTGGAAACACCATATATTTT. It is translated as CASSPNSGNTIYF.

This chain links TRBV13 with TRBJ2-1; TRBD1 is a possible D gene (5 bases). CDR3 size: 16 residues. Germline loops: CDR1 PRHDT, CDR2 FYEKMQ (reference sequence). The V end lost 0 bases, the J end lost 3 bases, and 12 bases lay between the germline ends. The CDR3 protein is CASSLGQGGLYNEQFF. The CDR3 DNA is TGTGCCAGCAGCTTAGGCCAGGGCGGTCTCTACAATGAGCAGTTCTTC.

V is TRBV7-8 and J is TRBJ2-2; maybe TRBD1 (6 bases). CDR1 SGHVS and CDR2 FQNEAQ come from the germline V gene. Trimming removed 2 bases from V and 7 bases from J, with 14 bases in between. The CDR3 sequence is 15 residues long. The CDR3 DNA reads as TGTGCCAGCAGCTTACGTGGGACAACGGGCGGGGAGCTGTTTTTT. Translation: CASSLRGTTGGELFF.

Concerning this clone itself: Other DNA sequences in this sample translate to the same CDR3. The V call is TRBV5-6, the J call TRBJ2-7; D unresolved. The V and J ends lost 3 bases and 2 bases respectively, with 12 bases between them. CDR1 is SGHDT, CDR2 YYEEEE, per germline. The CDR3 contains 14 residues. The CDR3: CASSYRDGAYEQYF. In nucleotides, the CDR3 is TGTGCCAGCAGCTATAGAGATGGCGCCTACGAGCAGTACTTC. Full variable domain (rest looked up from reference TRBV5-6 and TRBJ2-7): DAGVTQSPTHLIKTRGQQVTLRCSPKSGHDTVSWYQQALGQGPQFIFQYYEEEERQRGNFPDRFSGHQFPNYSSELNVNALLLGDSALYLCASSYRDGAYEQYFGPGTRLTVT.

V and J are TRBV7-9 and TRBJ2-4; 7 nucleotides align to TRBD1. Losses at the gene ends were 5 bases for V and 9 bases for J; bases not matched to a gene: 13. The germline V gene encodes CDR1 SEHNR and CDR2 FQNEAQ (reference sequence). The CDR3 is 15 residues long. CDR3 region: CASSPRTGGSSIQYF. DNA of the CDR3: TGTGCCAGCAGCCCTAGGACAGGCGGGTCGAGCATTCAGTACTTC.

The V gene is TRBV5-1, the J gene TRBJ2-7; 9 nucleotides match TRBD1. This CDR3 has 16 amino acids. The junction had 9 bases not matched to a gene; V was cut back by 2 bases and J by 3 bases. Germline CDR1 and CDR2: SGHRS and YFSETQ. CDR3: CASSFRQGVSDYEQYF. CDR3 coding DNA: TGCGCCAGCAGCTTCCGACAGGGGGTCTCGGACTACGAGCAGTACTTC.

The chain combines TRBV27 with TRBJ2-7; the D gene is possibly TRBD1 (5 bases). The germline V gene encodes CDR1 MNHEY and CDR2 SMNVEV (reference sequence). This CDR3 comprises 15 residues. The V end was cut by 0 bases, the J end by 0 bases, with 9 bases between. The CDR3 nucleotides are TGTGCCAGCAGTTTATCGTTGGACACCTCCTACGAGCAGTACTTC. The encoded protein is CASSLSLDTSYEQYF.

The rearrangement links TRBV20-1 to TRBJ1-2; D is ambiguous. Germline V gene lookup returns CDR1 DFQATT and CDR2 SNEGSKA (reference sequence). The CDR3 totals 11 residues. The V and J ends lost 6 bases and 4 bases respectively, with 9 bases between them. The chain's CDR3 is CSAAAGYGYTF. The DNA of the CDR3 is TGCAGTGCCGCTGCGGGCTATGGCTACACCTTC.

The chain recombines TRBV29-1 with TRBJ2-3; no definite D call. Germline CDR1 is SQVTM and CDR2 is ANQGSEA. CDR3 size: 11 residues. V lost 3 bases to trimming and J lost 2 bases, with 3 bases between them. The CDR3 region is CSVDLTDTQYF. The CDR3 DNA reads TGCAGCGTTGATCTCACAGATACGCAGTATTTT.

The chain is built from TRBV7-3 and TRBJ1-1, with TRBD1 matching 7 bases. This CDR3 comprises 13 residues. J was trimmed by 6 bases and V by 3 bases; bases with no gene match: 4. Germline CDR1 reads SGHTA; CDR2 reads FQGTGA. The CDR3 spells CASSFTGEAEAFF. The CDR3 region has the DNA TGTGCCAGCAGCTTCACAGGGGAGGCTGAAGCTTTCTTT.

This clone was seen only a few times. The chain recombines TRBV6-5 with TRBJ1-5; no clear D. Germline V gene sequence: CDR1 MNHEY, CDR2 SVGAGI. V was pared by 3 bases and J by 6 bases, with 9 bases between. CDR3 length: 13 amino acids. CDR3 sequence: CASSYGSSQPQHF. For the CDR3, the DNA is TGTGCCAGCAGTTATGGGTCCAGTCAGCCCCAGCATTTT.

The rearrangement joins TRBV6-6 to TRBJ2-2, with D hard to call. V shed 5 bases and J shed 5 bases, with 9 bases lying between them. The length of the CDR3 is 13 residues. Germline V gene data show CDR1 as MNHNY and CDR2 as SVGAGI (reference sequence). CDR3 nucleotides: TGTGCCAGCAGTCGATATCTTACCGGGGAGCTGTTTTTT. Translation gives CASSRYLTGELFF.

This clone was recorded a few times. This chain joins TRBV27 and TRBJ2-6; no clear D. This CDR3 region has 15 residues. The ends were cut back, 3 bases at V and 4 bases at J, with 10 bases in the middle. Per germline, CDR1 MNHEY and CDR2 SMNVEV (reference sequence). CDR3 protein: CASSFLPPGANVLTF. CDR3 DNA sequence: TGTGCCAGCAGTTTCCTCCCCCCCGGGGCCAACGTCCTGACTTTC.

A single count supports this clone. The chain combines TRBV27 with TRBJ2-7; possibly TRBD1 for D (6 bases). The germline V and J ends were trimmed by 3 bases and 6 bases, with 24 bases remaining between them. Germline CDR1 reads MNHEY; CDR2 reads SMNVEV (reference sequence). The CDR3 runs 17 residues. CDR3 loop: CASSLNRPLRTASEQYV. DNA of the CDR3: TGTGCCAGCAGTTTGAATCGCCCCTTAAGGACAGCCTCCGAGCAGTACGTC.

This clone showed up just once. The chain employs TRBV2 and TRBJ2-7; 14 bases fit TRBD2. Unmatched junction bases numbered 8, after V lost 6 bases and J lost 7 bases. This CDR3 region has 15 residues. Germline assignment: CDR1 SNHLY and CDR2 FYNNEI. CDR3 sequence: CASRGLAGGAGEQYF. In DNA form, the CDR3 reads TGTGCCAGCAGAGGACTAGCGGGAGGAGCCGGAGAGCAGTACTTC.

Written as DNA, the CDR3 is TGTGCCAGTAGTGGGACAGCCTGGAGAGAGACCCAGTACTTC. This translates into CASSGTAWRETQYF. V gene TRBV19 combines with J gene TRBJ2-5, with TRBD1 matching 7 bases. J was trimmed by 4 bases and V by 5 bases; bases with no gene match: 7. This CDR3 has 14 residues. In germline, CDR1 is LNHDA, CDR2 SQIVND (reference sequence).

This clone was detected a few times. The CDR3 region is CASSYRDDTEAFF. The CDR3 bases are TGTGCCAGCAGTTACAGGGATGACACTGAAGCTTTCTTT. This chain joins TRBV6-6 and TRBJ1-1; D is unresolved. This CDR3 contains 13 residues. Germline CDR1 reads MNHNY; CDR2 reads SVGAGI (reference sequence). V lost 2 bases and J 3 bases, leaving 7 bases between the germline ends.

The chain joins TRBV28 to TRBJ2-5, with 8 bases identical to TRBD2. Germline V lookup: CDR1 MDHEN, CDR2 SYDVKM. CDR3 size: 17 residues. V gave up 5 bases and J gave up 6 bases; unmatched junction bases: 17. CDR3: CASSHGGRGAQGKTQYF. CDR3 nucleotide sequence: TGTGCCAGCAGTCACGGAGGGCGGGGGGCGCAGGGGAAGACCCAGTACTTC.

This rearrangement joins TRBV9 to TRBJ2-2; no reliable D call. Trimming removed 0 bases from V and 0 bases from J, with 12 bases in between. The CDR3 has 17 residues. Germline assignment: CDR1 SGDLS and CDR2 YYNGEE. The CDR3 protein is CASSVGLAFTNTGELFF. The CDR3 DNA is TGTGCCAGCAGCGTAGGCTTAGCATTCACGAACACCGGGGAGCTGTTTTTT.

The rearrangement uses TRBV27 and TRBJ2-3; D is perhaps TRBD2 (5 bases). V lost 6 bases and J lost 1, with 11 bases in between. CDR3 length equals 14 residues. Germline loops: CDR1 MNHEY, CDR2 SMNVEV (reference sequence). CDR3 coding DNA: TGTGCCAGCAGCTACGGAGCGGGCACAGATACGCAGTATTTT. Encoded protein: CASSYGAGTDTQYF.

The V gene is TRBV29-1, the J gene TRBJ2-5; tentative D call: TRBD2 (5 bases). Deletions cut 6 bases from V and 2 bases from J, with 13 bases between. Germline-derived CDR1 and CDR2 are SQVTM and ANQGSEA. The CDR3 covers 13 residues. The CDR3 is CSVSLATQETQYF. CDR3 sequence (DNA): TGCAGCGTCTCCTTAGCGACGCAAGAGACCCAGTACTTC.